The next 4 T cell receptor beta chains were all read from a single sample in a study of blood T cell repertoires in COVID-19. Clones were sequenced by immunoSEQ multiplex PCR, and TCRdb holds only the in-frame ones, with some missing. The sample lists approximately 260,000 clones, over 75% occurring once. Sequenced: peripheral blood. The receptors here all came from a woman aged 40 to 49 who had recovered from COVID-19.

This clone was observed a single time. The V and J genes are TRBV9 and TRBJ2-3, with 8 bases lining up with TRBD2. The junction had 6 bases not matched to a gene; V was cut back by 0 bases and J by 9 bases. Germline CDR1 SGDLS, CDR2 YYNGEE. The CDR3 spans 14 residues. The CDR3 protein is CASSVESGSGTQYF. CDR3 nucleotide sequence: TGTGCCAGCAGCGTAGAAAGCGGGAGTGGGACGCAGTATTTT.

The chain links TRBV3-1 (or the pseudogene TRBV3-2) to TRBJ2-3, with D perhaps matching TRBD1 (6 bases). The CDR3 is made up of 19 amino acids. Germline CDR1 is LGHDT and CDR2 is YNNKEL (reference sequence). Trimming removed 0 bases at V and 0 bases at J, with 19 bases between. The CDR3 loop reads CASSQDHWTEPFSTDTQYF. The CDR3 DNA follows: TGTGCCAGCAGCCAAGATCATTGGACAGAGCCGTTCAGCACAGATACGCAGTATTTT.

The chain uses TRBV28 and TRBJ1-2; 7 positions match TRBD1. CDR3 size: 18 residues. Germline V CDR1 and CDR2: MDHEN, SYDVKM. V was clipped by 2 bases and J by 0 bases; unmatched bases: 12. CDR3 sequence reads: CASSLRPTGITANYGYTF. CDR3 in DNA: TGTGCCAGCAGTTTAAGGCCGACAGGGATTACGGCTAACTATGGCTACACCTTC.

The CDR3 spells CASSLTGYSNQPQHF. CDR3 coding DNA: TGTGCCAGCAGCTTGACAGGGTATAGCAATCAGCCCCAGCATTTT. V gene TRBV5-8 combines with J gene TRBJ1-5; D is possibly TRBD1 (6 bases). Per the germline V gene, CDR1 is SGHTS and CDR2 is YDEGEE. The CDR3 sequence is 15 residues long. With 1 base removed from V and 0 bases from J, the gap between germline ends came to 8 bases.